This TCR beta chain was sequenced in a study of Tregs in tolerant kidney transplant recipients. Here immunoSEQ multiplex PCR was the method, and the copy in TCRdb shows in-frame clones only, minus some. This repertoire shows some 16,000 clones, approximately 94% found once; its top ten account for 10% to 15%. CDR1 is MNHNY, CDR2 SVGAGI, per germline (reference sequence). This CDR3 region has 13 residues. This clonotype originated in a human donor in good health. Material for sequencing was CD8+ T cells from blood. This chain connects TRBV6-6 to TRBJ2-2, with D perhaps matching TRBD2 (6 bases). In nucleotides, the CDR3 is TGTGCGATCCGGCGGGACCGATCCGGGGAGCTGTTTTTT. This codes for CAIRRDRSGELFF.